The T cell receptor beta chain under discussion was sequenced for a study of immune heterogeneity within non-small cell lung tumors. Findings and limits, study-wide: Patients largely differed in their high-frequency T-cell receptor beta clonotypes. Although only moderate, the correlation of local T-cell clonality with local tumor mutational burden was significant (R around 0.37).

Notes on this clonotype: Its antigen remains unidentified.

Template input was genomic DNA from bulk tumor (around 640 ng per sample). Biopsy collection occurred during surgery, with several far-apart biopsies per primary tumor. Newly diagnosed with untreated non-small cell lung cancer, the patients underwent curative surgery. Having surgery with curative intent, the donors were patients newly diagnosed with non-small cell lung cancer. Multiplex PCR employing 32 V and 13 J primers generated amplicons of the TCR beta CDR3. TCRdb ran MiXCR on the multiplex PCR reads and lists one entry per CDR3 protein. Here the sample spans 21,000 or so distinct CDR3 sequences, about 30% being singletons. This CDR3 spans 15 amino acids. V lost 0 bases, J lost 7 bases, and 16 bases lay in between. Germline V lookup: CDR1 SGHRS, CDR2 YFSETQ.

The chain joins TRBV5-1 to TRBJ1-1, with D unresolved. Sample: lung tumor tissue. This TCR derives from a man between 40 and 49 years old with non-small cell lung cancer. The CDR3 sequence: CASSLAAGGAGEAFF. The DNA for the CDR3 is TGCGCCAGCAGCTTGGCAGCGGGCGGTGCGGGTGAAGCTTTCTTT.